In its sample, the clone carrying this T cell receptor beta chain was seen many times. The antigen is undetermined. This entry is derived from a study of T cells in Graves' hyperthyroidism and ophthalmopathy. The investigators amplified TCR beta CDR3 regions from RNA transcripts. With the HTBI primer set, the TCR CDR3 went through a first round of RT-PCR. TCRdb fed the multiplex PCR reads into MiXCR, producing one record per CDR3 protein. The sample lists 600,000 or so distinct CDR3 sequences; 14% were seen once. Overall study results and limits: Most expanded thyroid clonotypes above 0.001 also appeared in blood.

Trimming shortened V by 6 bases and J by 8 bases, and 16 bases separated the two germline ends. CDR3 length: 13 amino acids. CDR1 is MDHEN and CDR2 is SYDVKM in the germline V gene. The sample taken for sequencing was blood. The sequence was obtained from a woman under 30 with Graves' ophthalmopathy. This chain joins TRBV28 and TRBJ1-2, with unresolved D. CDR3 residues: CASSLDYQSGYTF. In nucleotides, the CDR3 is TGTGCCAGCAGCTTAGATTACCAATCCGGCTACACCTTC.